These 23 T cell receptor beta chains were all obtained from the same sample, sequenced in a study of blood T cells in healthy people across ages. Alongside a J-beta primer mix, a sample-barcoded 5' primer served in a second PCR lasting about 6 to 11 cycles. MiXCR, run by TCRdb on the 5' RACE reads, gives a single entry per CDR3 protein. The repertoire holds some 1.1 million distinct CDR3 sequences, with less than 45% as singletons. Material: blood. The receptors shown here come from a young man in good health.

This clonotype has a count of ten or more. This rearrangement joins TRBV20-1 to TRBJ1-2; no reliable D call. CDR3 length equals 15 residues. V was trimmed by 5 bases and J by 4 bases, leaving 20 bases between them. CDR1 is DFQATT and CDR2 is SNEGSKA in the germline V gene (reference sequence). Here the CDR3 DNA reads TGCAGTGCTCCAAAAGATGGCGGGAGTCCCTATGGCTACACCTTC. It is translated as CSAPKDGGSPYGYTF.

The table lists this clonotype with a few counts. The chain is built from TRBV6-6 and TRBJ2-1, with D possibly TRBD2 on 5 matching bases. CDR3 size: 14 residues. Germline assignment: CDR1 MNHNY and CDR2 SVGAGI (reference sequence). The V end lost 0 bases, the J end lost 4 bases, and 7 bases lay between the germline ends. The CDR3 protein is CASSYSGIYNEQFF. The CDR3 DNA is TGTGCCAGCAGTTACTCCGGGATTTACAATGAGCAGTTCTTC.

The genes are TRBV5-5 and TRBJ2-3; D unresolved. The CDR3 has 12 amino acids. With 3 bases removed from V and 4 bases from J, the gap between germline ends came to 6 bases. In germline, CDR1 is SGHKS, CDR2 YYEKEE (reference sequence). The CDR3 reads CASSWSPDTQYF. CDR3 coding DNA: TGTGCCAGCAGCTGGTCCCCAGATACGCAGTATTTT.

The CDR3, as DNA: TGTGCCAGCAGCTTAGCTCCCATCGGGAAGGAGCAGTTCTTC. This translates into CASSLAPIGKEQFF. The chain couples TRBV7-2 to TRBJ2-1; TRBD2 might be the D (5 bases). V was pared by 0 bases and J by 10 bases, with 13 bases between. Germline V gives CDR1 SGHTA, CDR2 FQGNSA. The CDR3 loop spans 14 amino acids.

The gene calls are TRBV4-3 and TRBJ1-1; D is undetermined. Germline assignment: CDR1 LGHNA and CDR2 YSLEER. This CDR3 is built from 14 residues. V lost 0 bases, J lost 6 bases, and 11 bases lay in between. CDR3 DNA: TGCGCCAGCAGCCAAGATATGAGTTCCCCTGAAGCTTTCTTT. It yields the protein CASSQDMSSPEAFF.

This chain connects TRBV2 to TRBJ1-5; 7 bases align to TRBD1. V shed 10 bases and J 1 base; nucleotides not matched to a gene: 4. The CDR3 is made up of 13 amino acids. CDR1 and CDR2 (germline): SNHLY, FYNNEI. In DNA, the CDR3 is TGTGCCATCAAGGGACAGAGCAATCAGCCCCAGCATTTT. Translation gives CAIKGQSNQPQHF.

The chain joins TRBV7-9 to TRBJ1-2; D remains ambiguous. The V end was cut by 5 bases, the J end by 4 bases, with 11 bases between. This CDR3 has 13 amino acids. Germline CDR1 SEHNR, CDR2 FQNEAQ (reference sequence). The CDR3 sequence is CASSRQTTYGYTF. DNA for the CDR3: TGTGCCAGCAGCCGACAAACAACCTATGGCTACACCTTC.

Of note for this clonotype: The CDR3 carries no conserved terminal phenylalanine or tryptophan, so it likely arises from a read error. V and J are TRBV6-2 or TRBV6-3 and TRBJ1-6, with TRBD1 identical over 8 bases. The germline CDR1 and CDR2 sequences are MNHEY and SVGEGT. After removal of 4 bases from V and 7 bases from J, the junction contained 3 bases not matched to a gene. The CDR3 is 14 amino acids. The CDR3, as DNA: TGTGCCAGCAGTTCGACAGGGGAGAATTCACCCCTCCACCTT. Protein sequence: CASSSTGENSPLHL.

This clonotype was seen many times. The DNA for the CDR3 is TGCGCCAGCAGCCAAGATGTTGGGGGGGTCTACAATGAGCAGTTCTTC. Its protein product is CASSQDVGGVYNEQFF. The chain couples TRBV4-3 to TRBJ2-1; the match to TRBD2 covers 7 bases. Trimming cost V 0 bases and J 3 bases; bases outside gene matches: 5. Per germline, CDR1 LGHNA and CDR2 YSLEER. The CDR3 consists of 16 residues.

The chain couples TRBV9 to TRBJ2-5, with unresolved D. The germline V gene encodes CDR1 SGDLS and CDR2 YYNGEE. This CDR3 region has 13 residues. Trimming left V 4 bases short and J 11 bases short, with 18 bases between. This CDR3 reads CASSSPPRNEQYF. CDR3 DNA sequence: TGTGCCAGCAGCTCTCCACCCCGGAATGAGCAGTACTTC.

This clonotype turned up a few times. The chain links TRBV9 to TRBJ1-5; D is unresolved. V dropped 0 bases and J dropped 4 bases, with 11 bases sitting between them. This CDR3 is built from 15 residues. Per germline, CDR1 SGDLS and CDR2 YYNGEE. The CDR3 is CASSVEDGRNQPQHF. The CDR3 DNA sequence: TGTGCCAGCAGCGTAGAGGACGGAAGGAATCAGCCCCAGCATTTT.

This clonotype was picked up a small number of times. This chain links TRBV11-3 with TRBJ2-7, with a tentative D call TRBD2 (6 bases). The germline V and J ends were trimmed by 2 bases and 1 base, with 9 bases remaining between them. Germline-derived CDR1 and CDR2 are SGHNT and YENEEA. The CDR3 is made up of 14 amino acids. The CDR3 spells CASSLRGTSYEQYF. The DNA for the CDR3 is TGTGCCAGCAGCTTACGAGGGACTTCCTACGAGCAGTACTTC. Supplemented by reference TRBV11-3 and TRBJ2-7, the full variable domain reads EAGVVQSPRYKIIEKKQPVAFWCNPISGHNTLYWYLQNLGQGPELLIRYENEEAVDDSQLPKDRFSAERLKGVDSTLKIQPAELGDSAVYLCASSLRGTSYEQYFGPGTRLTVT.

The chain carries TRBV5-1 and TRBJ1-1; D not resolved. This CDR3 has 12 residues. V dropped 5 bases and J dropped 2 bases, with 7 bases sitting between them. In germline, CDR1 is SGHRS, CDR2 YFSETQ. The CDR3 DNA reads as TGCGCCAGCAGAGAGGATAACACTGAAGCTTTCTTT. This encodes CASREDNTEAFF.

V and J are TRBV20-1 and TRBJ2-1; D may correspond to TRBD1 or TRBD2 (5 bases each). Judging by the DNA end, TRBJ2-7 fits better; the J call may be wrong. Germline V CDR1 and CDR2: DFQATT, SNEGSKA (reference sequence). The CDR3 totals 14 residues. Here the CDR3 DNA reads TGCAGTTCACAGGCAGGGAGCTCCTACAATGAGCAGTACTTC. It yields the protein CSSQAGSSYNEQYF.

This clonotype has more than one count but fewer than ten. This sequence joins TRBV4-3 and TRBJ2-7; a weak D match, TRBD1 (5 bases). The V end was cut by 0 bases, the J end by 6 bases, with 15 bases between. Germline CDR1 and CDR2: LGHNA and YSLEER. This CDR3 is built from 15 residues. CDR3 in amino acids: CASSQEDQGSPEQYF. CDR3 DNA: TGCGCCAGCAGCCAAGAGGATCAGGGAAGTCCCGAGCAGTACTTC.

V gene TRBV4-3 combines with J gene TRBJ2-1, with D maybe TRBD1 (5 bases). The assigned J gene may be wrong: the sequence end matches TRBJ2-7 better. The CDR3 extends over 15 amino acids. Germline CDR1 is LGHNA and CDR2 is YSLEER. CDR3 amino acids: CASSYTGDPYNEQYF. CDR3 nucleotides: TGCGCCAGCAGCTATACAGGCGACCCCTACAATGAGCAGTACTTC.

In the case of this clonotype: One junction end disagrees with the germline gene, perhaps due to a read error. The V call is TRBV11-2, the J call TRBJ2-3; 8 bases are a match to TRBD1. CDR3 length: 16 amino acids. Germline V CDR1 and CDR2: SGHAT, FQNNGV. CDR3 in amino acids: CAGRSLKPGGKVTQYF. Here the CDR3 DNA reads TGTGCCGGCAGATCACTTAAGCCAGGGGGCAAAGTTACGCAGTATTTT.

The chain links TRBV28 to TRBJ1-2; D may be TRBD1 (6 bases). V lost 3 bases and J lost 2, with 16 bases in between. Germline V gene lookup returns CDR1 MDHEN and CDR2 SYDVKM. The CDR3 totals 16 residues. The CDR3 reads CASSLAFDRRNYGYTF. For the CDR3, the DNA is TGTGCCAGCAGTTTGGCCTTTGACAGGCGAAACTATGGCTACACCTTC.

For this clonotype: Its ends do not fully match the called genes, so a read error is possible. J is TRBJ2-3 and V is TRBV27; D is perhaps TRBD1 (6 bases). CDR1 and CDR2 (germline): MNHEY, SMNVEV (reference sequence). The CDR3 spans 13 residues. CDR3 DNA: TGTGCCAGCAGTCGGATGGGGGCAGAGACGCAGTATTTT. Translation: CASSRMGAETQYF.

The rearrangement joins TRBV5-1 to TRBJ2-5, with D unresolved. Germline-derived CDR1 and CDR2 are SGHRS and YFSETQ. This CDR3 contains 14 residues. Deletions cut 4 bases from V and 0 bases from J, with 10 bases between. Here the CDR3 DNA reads TGCGCCAGCAGCCCAGACGGTTACCAAGAGACCCAGTACTTC. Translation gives CASSPDGYQETQYF.

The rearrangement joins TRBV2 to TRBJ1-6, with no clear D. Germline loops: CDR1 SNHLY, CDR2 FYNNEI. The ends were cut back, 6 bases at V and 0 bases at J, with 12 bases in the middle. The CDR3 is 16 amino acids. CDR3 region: CASSGEQNSYNSPLHF. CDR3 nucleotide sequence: TGTGCCAGCAGCGGTGAACAAAACTCCTATAATTCACCCCTCCACTTT.

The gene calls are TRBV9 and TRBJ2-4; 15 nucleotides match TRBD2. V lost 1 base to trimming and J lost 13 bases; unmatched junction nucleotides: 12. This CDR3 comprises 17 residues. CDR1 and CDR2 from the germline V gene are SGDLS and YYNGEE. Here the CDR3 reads CASSVRTSGGAGNEQYF. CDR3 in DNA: TGTGCCAGCAGCGTAAGGACTAGCGGGGGGGCGGGGAATGAGCAGTACTTC.

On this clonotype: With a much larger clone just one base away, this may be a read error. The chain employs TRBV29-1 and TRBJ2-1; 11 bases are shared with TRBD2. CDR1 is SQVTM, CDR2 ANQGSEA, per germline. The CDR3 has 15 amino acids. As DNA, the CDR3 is TGCGGCGTTGAAGTTGGAGGGACTAGCGGCAATGAGCAGTTCTTC. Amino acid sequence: CGVEVGGTSGNEQFF.